The next 20 T cell receptor beta chains were all read from a single sample in a study of blood T cell repertoires in COVID-19. The data were produced by immunoSEQ multiplex PCR, yet TCRdb's version contains in-frame clones alone and is incomplete. The sample lists 400,000 or so clones, roughly 91% occurring once. Sequencing used PBMCs or T cells enriched from blood (not recorded which). The receptors were sampled from a man aged 18 to 35 who had recovered from COVID-19.

J is TRBJ2-7 and V is TRBV29-1; no definite D call. The CDR3 has 13 residues. CDR1 and CDR2 from the germline V gene are SQVTM and ANQGSEA. V dropped 4 bases and J dropped 1 base, with 11 bases sitting between them. CDR3 nucleotide sequence: TGCAGCGTTGTTTTCATGGCATCCTACGAGCAGTACTTC. It specifies CSVVFMASYEQYF.

The rearrangement links TRBV5-4 to TRBJ2-2, with TRBD2 matching over 14 bases. This CDR3 spans 16 amino acids. With 5 bases clipped from V and 5 bases from J, the junction kept 5 bases outside the gene matches. The germline gives CDR1 SGHNT, CDR2 YYREEE (reference sequence). The CDR3 loop reads CASRPGTSGSTGELFF. In DNA form, the CDR3 reads TGTGCCAGCAGACCCGGGACTAGCGGGAGTACCGGGGAGCTGTTTTTT.

This sequence joins TRBV30 and TRBJ2-7; 8 nucleotides match TRBD2. From germline, CDR1 is GTSNPN and CDR2 SVGIG (reference sequence). This CDR3 is 15 amino acids long. The junction had 13 bases not matched to a gene; V was cut back by 0 bases and J by 9 bases. CDR3 nucleotide sequence: TGTGCCTGGAGTGTAGGGGTAGCGGGGTCGGGAGGGCAGTACTTC. Protein: CAWSVGVAGSGGQYF.

The chain joins TRBV7-3 to TRBJ1-1; possibly TRBD1 for D (5 bases). This CDR3 comprises 12 residues. The V gene lost 6 bases and the J gene lost 7 bases, with 12 bases spanning the gap. Germline CDR1 is SGHTA and CDR2 is FQGTGA. This CDR3 is CASSSREVEAFF. Written as DNA, the CDR3 is TGTGCCAGCAGTTCCAGGGAGGTTGAAGCTTTCTTT.

V usage is TRBV9 and J usage is TRBJ1-2, with 7 bases fitting TRBD1. The germline gives CDR1 SGDLS, CDR2 YYNGEE. The CDR3 has 15 amino acids. V lost 3 bases and J lost 3; bases outside the gene matches: 8. The CDR3 reads CASSGRGQTYYGYTF. DNA for the CDR3: TGTGCCAGCAGCGGGAGGGGACAGACCTACTATGGCTACACCTTC.

The chain recombines TRBV5-8 with TRBJ1-6; possible D gene TRBD1, 6 bases. There are 15 residues in the CDR3. Germline V gene data show CDR1 as SGHTS and CDR2 as YDEGEE. V was trimmed by 2 bases and J by 7 bases, leaving 13 bases between them. CDR3: CASSLWDTGNSPLHF. The CDR3 nucleotides read TGTGCCAGCAGCTTATGGGACACGGGGAATTCACCCCTCCACTTT.

Only a few counts were recorded for this clone. The chain recombines TRBV2 with TRBJ2-3; no reliable D call. Germline assignment: CDR1 SNHLY and CDR2 FYNNEI. The CDR3 length is 13 residues. Trimming left V 2 bases short and J 4 bases short, with 7 bases between. Here the CDR3 reads CASSESRADTQYF. The CDR3 DNA reads as TGTGCCAGCAGTGAAAGCCGGGCAGATACGCAGTATTTT.

J is TRBJ2-7 and V is TRBV27, with D possibly TRBD2 on 5 matching bases. Germline CDR1 and CDR2: MNHEY and SMNVEV (reference sequence). V lost 5 bases and J lost 3, with 17 bases in between. This CDR3 region has 15 residues. The CDR3 here is CASSADLATVYEQYF. Here the CDR3 DNA reads TGTGCCAGCAGTGCTGACCTAGCAACCGTCTACGAGCAGTACTTC.

This clone was observed a single time. The chain is built from TRBV20-1 and TRBJ2-1, with no clear D. The CDR3 sequence is 10 residues long. V shed 4 bases and J shed 7 bases, with 5 bases lying between them. The germline gives CDR1 DFQATT, CDR2 SNEGSKA (reference sequence). The DNA for the CDR3 is TGCAGTGCTAACAATAATGAGCAGTTCTTC. Its protein is CSANNNEQFF.

The genes are TRBV27 and TRBJ1-3, with D unclear. With 8 bases removed from V and 0 bases from J, the gap between germline ends came to 8 bases. Germline V gene sequence: CDR1 MNHEY, CDR2 SMNVEV (reference sequence). The CDR3 has 13 amino acids. The CDR3 loop reads CASQTASGNTIYF. CDR3 nucleotides: TGTGCCAGCCAGACTGCCTCTGGAAACACCATATATTTT.

The rearrangement uses TRBV5-8 and TRBJ1-5; the match to TRBD1 covers 7 bases. Losses at the gene ends were 4 bases for V and 7 bases for J; bases not matched to a gene: 8. The CDR3 runs to 14 residues. The germline V gene has CDR1 SGHTS and CDR2 YDEGEE. The CDR3 sequence is CASSHRQGGQPQHF. CDR3 in DNA: TGTGCCAGCAGCCACAGACAGGGAGGCCAGCCCCAGCATTTT.

This clone was detected only a few times. V and J are TRBV20-1 and TRBJ1-1; unclear D gene. The ends were cut back, 3 bases at V and 4 bases at J, with 15 bases in the middle. The CDR3 runs to 14 residues. Germline CDR1 is DFQATT and CDR2 is SNEGSKA (reference sequence). The CDR3 loop reads CSASGIGFGTEAFF. The CDR3 bases are TGCAGTGCTAGTGGAATCGGGTTCGGCACTGAAGCTTTCTTT.

The count of this clone is one. This chain links TRBV12-5 with TRBJ1-2; possible D gene TRBD1, 6 bases. Germline V gives CDR1 LGHNT, CDR2 FRNRAP. V was pared by 9 bases and J by 9 bases, with 20 bases between. This CDR3 region has 13 residues. Here the CDR3 reads CASAPDVDSSYTF. CDR3 in DNA: TGTGCTAGCGCGCCTGACGTGGACAGTAGCTACACCTTC.

The chain couples TRBV5-4 to TRBJ2-2; D is possibly TRBD2 (5 bases). Trimming pared 2 bases from V and 4 bases from J, leaving 15 bases between. This CDR3 contains 16 residues. Looked up from germline, CDR1 is SGHNT and CDR2 is YYREEE (reference sequence). The CDR3 DNA sequence: TGTGCCAGCAGCTTTCCAGAGAGAGGGAGCACCGGGGAGCTGTTTTTT. It codes for CASSFPERGSTGELFF.

This sequence joins TRBV10-3 and TRBJ1-2; 7 bases fit TRBD1. Germline trimming cut 4 bases from V and 5 bases from J; bases unmatched to any gene: 13. CDR3 length: 16 residues. Germline V CDR1 and CDR2: ENHRY, SYGVKD. In DNA form, the CDR3 reads TGTGCCATCAGTGCCGGGGACAGCGGACCCCGATATGGCTACACCTTC. Translated: CAISAGDSGPRYGYTF.

This clone appeared a single time. The V and J genes are TRBV21-1 and TRBJ2-1; the D call in the table, TRBD2, was not verified against the DNA. TRBV21-1 is marked as a pseudogene. The CDR3 covers 16 residues. DNA of the CDR3: TGTGCCAGCACCACTAGCGGGACCACACTTTCAAATGAGCAGTTCTTC. Residues: CASTTSGTTLSNEQFF.

This clone showed up just a few times. The chain is built from TRBV14 and TRBJ2-3; 7 positions agree with TRBD2. The trim removed 4 bases at V and 6 bases at J, leaving 16 bases unmatched. The CDR3 extends over 17 amino acids. CDR1 and CDR2 (germline): SGHDN, FVKESK. The CDR3 reads CASSPSEGRGRSDTQYF. CDR3 in DNA: TGTGCCAGCAGCCCAAGCGAGGGGCGGGGGAGGTCGGATACGCAGTATTTT.

This chain links TRBV10-3 with TRBJ2-3; 13 positions agree with TRBD2. The CDR3 runs to 13 residues. Losses at the gene ends were 8 bases for V and 4 bases for J; bases not matched to a gene: 0. Germline V gives CDR1 ENHRY, CDR2 SYGVKD. In DNA form, the CDR3 reads TGTGCCATCGGACTAGCGGGAGCAGATACGCAGTATTTT. Its protein product is CAIGLAGADTQYF.

V and J are TRBV5-8 and TRBJ2-7; the match to TRBD1 covers 7 bases. Germline V gives CDR1 SGHTS, CDR2 YDEGEE. The V and J ends lost 4 bases and 0 bases, in that order; junction bases with no gene match: 10. The CDR3 has 16 amino acids. CDR3 protein: CASSRLLQGRSYEQYF. As DNA, the CDR3 is TGTGCCAGCAGCCGCCTCCTACAGGGGCGCTCCTACGAGCAGTACTTC.

CDR3 amino acids: CASSINLGGGYGYTF. CDR3 nucleotide sequence: TGTGCCAGCAGCATCAATCTAGGGGGCGGCTATGGCTACACCTTC. This chain uses TRBV11-2 with TRBJ1-2, with 7 bases identical to TRBD1. J lost 4 bases, V lost 5 bases, and 10 bases had no gene match. Looked up from germline, CDR1 is SGHAT and CDR2 is FQNNGV. The CDR3 has 15 amino acids. Supplemented by reference TRBV11-2 and TRBJ1-2, the full variable domain reads EAGVAQSPRYKIIEKRQSVAFWCNPISGHATLYWYQQILGQGPKLLIQFQNNGVVDDSQLPKDRFSAERLKGVDSTLKIQPAKLEDSAVYLCASSINLGGGYGYTFGSGTRLTVV.